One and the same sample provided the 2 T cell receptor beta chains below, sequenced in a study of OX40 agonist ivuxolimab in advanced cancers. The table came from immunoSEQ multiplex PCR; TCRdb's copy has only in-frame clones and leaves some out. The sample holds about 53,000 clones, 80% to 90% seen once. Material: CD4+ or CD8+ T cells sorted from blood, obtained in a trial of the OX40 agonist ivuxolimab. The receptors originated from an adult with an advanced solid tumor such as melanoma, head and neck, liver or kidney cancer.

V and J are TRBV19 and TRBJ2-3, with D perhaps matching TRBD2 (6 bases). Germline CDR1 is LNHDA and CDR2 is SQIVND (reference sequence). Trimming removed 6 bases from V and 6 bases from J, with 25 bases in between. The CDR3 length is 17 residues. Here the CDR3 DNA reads TGTGCCAGTAGCCCCCCGGAGGGCCAGACGGGGCGGGATACGCAGTATTTT. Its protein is CASSPPEGQTGRDTQYF.

The CDR3 nucleotides are TGTGCCAGCAGCCGACAGGCCGGGGAGACCCAGTACTTC. Protein product: CASSRQAGETQYF. V and J are TRBV7-9 and TRBJ2-5; D perhaps matches TRBD1 (6 bases). This CDR3 comprises 13 residues. The germline V gene encodes CDR1 SEHNR and CDR2 FQNEAQ (reference sequence). Trimming stripped 5 bases from V and 5 bases from J, with 12 bases between.